This entry describes one T cell receptor (beta chain). Measured with immunoSEQ multiplex PCR; TCRdb has only the in-frame clones, and not every one. Of around 250,000 clones in the sample, about 83% were seen once. These data come from a study of blood T cell repertoires in COVID-19. The V and J ends lost 7 bases and 4 bases, in that order; junction bases with no gene match: 8. Germline loops: CDR1 LNHDA, CDR2 SQIVND (reference sequence). This CDR3 comprises 15 residues. The chain recombines TRBV19 with TRBJ1-2; 11 bases align to TRBD1. The clonotype was recovered from a woman in her forties who had recovered from COVID-19. The material sequenced was peripheral blood. CDR3 bases: TGTGCCAGTAACCGCGGGACAGGGGGAAGCTATGGCTACACCTTC. This translates into CASNRGTGGSYGYTF. The whole variable domain, filled in from reference TRBV19 and TRBJ1-2, reads DGGITQSPKYLFRKEGQNVTLSCEQNLNHDAMYWYRQDPGQGLRLIYYSQIVNDFQKGDIAEGYSVSREKKESFPLTVTSAQKNPTAFYLCASNRGTGGSYGYTFGSGTRLTVV.